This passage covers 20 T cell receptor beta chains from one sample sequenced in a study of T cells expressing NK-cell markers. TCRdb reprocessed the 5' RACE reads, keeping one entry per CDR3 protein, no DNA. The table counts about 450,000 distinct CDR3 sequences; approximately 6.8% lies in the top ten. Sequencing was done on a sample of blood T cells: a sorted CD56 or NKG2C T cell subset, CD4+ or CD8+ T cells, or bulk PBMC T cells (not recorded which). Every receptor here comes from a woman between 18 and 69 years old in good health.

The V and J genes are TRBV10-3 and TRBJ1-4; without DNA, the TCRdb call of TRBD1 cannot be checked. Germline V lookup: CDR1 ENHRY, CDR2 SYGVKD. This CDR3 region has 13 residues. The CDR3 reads CAISGGGDEKLFF.

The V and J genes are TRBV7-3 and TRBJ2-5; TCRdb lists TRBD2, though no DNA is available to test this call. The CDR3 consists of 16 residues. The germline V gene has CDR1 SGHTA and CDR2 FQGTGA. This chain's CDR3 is CASSQGLAGVAETQYF.

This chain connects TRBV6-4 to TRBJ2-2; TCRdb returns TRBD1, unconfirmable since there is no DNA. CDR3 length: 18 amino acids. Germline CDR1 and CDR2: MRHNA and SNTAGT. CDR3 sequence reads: CASSDSPPGERDTGELFF.

The CDR3 reads CASSNDRGHNSPLHF. The J gene is TRBJ1-6, the V gene TRBV7-9; checking the TCRdb D call of TRBD1 is not possible without DNA. Germline CDR1 SEHNR, CDR2 FQNEAQ (reference sequence). This CDR3 spans 15 amino acids.

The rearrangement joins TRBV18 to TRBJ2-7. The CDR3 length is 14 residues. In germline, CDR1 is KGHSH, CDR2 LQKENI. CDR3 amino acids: CASSTGGVPYEQYF.

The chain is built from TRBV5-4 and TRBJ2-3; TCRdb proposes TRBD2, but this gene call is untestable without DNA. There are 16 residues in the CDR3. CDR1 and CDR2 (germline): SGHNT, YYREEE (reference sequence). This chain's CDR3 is CASSLSYSGRADTQYF.

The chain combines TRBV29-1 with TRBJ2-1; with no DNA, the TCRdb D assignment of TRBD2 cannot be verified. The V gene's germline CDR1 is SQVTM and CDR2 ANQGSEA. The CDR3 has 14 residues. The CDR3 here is CSVEGRDSYNEQFF.

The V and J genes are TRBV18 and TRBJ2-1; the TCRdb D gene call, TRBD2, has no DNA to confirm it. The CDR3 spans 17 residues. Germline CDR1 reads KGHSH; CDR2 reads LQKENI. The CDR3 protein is CASSPSSLAGSYNEQFF.

The chain's CDR3 is CASSQGQLNTEAFF. The rearrangement uses TRBV5-1 and TRBJ1-1; TCRdb indicates TRBD1, and absent DNA this call remains unverified. Germline CDR1 SGHRS, CDR2 YFSETQ. The CDR3 runs to 14 residues.

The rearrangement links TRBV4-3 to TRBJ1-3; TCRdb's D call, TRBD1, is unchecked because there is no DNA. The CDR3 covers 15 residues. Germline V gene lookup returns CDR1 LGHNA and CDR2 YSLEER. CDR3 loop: CASSQDPSSGNTIYF.

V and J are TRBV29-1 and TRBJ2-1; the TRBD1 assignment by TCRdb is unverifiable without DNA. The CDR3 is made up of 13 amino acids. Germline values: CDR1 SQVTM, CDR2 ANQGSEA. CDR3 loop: CSVEPQGGNEQFF.

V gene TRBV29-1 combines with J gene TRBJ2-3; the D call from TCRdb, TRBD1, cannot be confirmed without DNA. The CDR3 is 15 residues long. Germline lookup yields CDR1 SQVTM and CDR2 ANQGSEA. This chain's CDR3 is CSVGWDRGPTDTQYF.

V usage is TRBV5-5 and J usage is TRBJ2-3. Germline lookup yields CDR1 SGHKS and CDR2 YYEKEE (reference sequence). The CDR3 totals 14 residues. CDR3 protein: CASSLDRATDTQYF.

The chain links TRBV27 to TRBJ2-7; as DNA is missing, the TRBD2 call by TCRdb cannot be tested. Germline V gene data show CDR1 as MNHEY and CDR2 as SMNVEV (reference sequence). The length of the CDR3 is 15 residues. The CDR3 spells CASSLASGTNYEQYF.

CDR3 residues: CASSSLSPPEAFF. The chain couples TRBV12-3 or TRBV12-4 to TRBJ1-1; TCRdb picks TRBD1, but there is no DNA to check that call. The CDR3 contains 13 residues.

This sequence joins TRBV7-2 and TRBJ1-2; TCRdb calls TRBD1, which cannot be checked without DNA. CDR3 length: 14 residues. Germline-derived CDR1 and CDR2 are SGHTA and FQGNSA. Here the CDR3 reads CASTALGQNYGYTF.

This CDR3 reads CASSLESGPEDTQYF. J is TRBJ2-3 and V is TRBV2; TCRdb designates TRBD2, a call that cannot be tested without DNA. Per the germline V gene, CDR1 is SNHLY and CDR2 is FYNNEI. This CDR3 has 15 amino acids. The full variable domain, completed using reference TRBV2 and TRBJ2-3, is EPEVTQTPSHQVTQMGQEVILRCVPISNHLYFYWYRQILGQKVEFLVSFYNNEISEKSEIFDDQFSVERPDGSNFTLKIRSTKLEDSAMYFCASSLESGPEDTQYFGPGTRLTVL.

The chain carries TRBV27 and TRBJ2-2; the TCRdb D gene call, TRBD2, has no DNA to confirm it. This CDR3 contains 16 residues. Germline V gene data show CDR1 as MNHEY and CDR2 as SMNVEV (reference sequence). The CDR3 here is CASSLGRTLNTGELFF.

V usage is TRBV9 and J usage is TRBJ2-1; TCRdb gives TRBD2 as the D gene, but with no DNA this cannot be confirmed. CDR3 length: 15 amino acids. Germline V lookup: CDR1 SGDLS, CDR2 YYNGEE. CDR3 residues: CASSVVASGGNEQFF.

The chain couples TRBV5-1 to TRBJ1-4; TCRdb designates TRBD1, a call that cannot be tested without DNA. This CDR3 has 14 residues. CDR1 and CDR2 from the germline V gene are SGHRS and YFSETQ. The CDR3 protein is CASSLRDSNEKLFF.